This T cell receptor beta chain was captured in a study of CD8 T cells in Susac syndrome. V was clipped by 2 bases and J by 7 bases; unmatched bases: 6. This CDR3 has 16 amino acids. The germline V gene has CDR1 SEHNR and CDR2 FQNEAQ (reference sequence). From blood CD8+ and CD4+ T cells, TCR beta sequences were generated. The RNA input was 0.5 to 1 ug, and it was reverse transcribed with random hexamers. TCRdb itself ran the immunoSEQ multiplex PCR reads through MiXCR, one entry per CDR3 protein. In the table there are under 85,000 distinct CDR3 sequences, roughly 92% of which are singletons. The receptor was derived from a human donor with Susac syndrome. Sequenced input: CD8+ T cells from PBMCs. J is TRBJ2-1 and V is TRBV7-9; 12 bases align to TRBD2. CDR3 nucleotide sequence: TGTGCCAGCAGCTTACCCGGACTAGCGGGACCGAATGAGCAGTTCTTC. It is translated as CASSLPGLAGPNEQFF.